The 11 T cell receptor beta chains in this list originate from one sample, sequenced in a study of T cells in Graves' hyperthyroidism and ophthalmopathy. RNA transcripts gave rise to amplified TCR beta CDR3 regions. HTBI primers were used for first-round RT-PCR of the TCR CDR3. TCRdb used MiXCR to reprocess the multiplex PCR reads, holding one entry per CDR3 protein. The sample lists approximately 590,000 distinct CDR3 sequences, about a sixth occurring once. Sequencing input: blood. The receptors were sampled from a woman in her twenties or thirties with Graves' hyperthyroidism.

This clonotype was counted many times. The chain has TRBV29-1 and TRBJ2-7; 7 bases fit TRBD1. From germline, CDR1 is SQVTM and CDR2 ANQGSEA. V was clipped by 1 base and J by 3 bases; unmatched bases: 6. CDR3 length: 14 residues. CDR3 nucleotide sequence: TGCAGCGTTGAAGTCCACGGGACAGTCTACGAGCAGTACTTC. This gives the protein CSVEVHGTVYEQYF.

This clonotype has just a few counts. The V and J genes are TRBV9 and TRBJ2-3, with unresolved D. Germline V gene lookup returns CDR1 SGDLS and CDR2 YYNGEE. V was shortened by 3 bases and J by 5 bases, with 7 bases between the two germline ends. This CDR3 is built from 12 residues. CDR3 DNA sequence: TGTGCCAGCAGCGCTATTCAAGATACGCAGTATTTT. This encodes CASSAIQDTQYF.

The chain combines TRBV5-1 with TRBJ2-3; no clear D gene. The CDR3 spans 14 residues. Germline V gene sequence: CDR1 SGHRS, CDR2 YFSETQ. The V gene lost 4 bases and the J gene lost 2 bases, with 11 bases spanning the gap. The CDR3 sequence: CASSPAAPTDTQYF. In DNA form, the CDR3 reads TGCGCCAGCAGCCCCGCGGCGCCCACAGATACGCAGTATTTT.

This clonotype has only a few counts. V is TRBV6-6 and J is TRBJ1-1; unclear D gene. The CDR3 totals 15 residues. From germline, CDR1 is MNHNY and CDR2 SVGAGI (reference sequence). The V and J ends lost 0 bases and 1 base respectively, with 9 bases between them. CDR3 sequence: CASSYSRRKNTEAFF. CDR3 in DNA: TGTGCCAGCAGTTACTCGAGGAGAAAGAACACTGAAGCTTTCTTT.

This clonotype was detected many times. A much larger clone sits a single nucleotide away, making a read error possible. The rearrangement uses TRBV7-2 and TRBJ1-2; TRBD1 matches 8 bases. The J segment lost 2 bases and the V segment lost 1 base, leaving 3 bases of the junction unmatched. The germline CDR1 and CDR2 sequences are SGHTA and FQGNSA. There are 15 residues in the CDR3. CDR3 sequence reads: CASSLGTGLNYGYTF. The CDR3 nucleotides are TGTGCCAGCAGCTTAGGGACAGGGCTAAACTATGGCTACACCTTC.

In nucleotides, the CDR3 is TGTGCCAGCAGCGTACAGGGGAGGTATGAGCAGTTCTTC. Encoded protein: CASSVQGRYEQFF. The V gene is TRBV13, the J gene TRBJ2-1, with D perhaps matching TRBD1 (7 bases). The germline V gene encodes CDR1 PRHDT and CDR2 FYEKMQ (reference sequence). This CDR3 has 13 residues. V was trimmed by 5 bases and J by 8 bases, leaving 13 bases between them. Supplemented by reference TRBV13 and TRBJ2-1, the full variable domain reads AAGVIQSPRHLIKEKRETATLKCYPIPRHDTVYWYQQGPGQDPQFLISFYEKMQSDKGSIPDRFSAQQFSDYHSELNMSSLELGDSALYFCASSVQGRYEQFFGPGTRLTVL.

This sequence joins TRBV10-2 and TRBJ1-1; tentatively, D is TRBD1 (5 bases). Germline CDR1 reads WSHSY; CDR2 reads SAAADI. The CDR3 runs to 14 residues. V lost 7 bases, J lost 1 base, and 13 bases lay in between. This CDR3 reads CASKPGRRNTEAFF. In DNA form, the CDR3 reads TGCGCCAGCAAACCGGGACGTAGGAACACTGAAGCTTTCTTT.

The chain uses TRBV27 and TRBJ2-5; D is ambiguous. This CDR3 is 13 amino acids long. Trimming left V 5 bases short and J 2 bases short, with 9 bases between. Germline loops: CDR1 MNHEY, CDR2 SMNVEV (reference sequence). The CDR3 region is CASSNTAQETQYF. The CDR3 nucleotides read TGTGCCAGCAGTAATACAGCTCAAGAGACCCAGTACTTC.

The gene calls are TRBV12-3 or TRBV12-4 and TRBJ2-3, with 10 bases identical to TRBD2. The CDR3 loop spans 17 amino acids. Losses at the gene ends were 5 bases for V and 2 bases for J; bases not matched to a gene: 10. As DNA, the CDR3 is TGTGCCAGCAGTGGAGGACTAGCGGCCGTTTTCACAGATACGCAGTATTTT. Translating it yields CASSGGLAAVFTDTQYF.

V is TRBV19 and J is TRBJ1-1, with a tentative D call TRBD1 (6 bases). The V end lost 4 bases, the J end lost 4 bases, and 10 bases lay between the germline ends. This CDR3 has 13 amino acids. CDR1 is LNHDA, CDR2 SQIVND, per germline (reference sequence). CDR3 sequence reads: CASSTLQGTEAFF. DNA for the CDR3: TGTGCCAGTAGTACTCTACAGGGCACTGAAGCTTTCTTT. The variable domain in full, with the rest retrieved from reference TRBV19 and TRBJ1-1, is DGGITQSPKYLFRKEGQNVTLSCEQNLNHDAMYWYRQDPGQGLRLIYYSQIVNDFQKGDIAEGYSVSREKKESFPLTVTSAQKNPTAFYLCASSTLQGTEAFFGQGTRLTVV.

This clonotype has a count of ten or more. The rearrangement joins TRBV28 to TRBJ2-7; D may be TRBD2 (6 bases). CDR3 size: 13 residues. Germline assignment: CDR1 MDHEN and CDR2 SYDVKM. V was clipped by 7 bases and J by 5 bases, with 15 bases between them. CDR3 sequence: CASTSGRDHEQYF. The CDR3 DNA is TGTGCCAGCACGTCCGGGAGAGACCACGAGCAGTACTTC. The full variable domain, rest sourced from reference TRBV28 and TRBJ2-7, is DVKVTQSSRYLVKRTGEKVFLECVQDMDHENMFWYRQDPGLGLRLIYFSYDVKMKEKGDIPEGYSVSREKKERFSLILESASTNQTSMYLCASTSGRDHEQYFGPGTRLTVT.